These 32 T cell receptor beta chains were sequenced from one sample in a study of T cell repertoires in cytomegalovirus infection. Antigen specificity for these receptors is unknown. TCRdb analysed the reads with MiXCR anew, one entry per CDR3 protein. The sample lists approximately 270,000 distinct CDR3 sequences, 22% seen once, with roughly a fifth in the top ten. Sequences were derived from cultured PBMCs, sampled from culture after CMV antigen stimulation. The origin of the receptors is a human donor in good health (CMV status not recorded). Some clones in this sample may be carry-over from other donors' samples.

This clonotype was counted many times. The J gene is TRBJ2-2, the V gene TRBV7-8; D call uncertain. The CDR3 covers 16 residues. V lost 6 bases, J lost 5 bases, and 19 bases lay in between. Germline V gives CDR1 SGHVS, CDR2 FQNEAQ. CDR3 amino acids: CASSSLSSTATGELFF. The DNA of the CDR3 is TGTGCCAGCAGTTCCCTTTCGTCGACCGCGACCGGGGAGCTGTTTTTT. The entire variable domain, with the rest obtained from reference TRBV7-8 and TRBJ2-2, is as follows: GAGVSQSPRYKVAKRGQDVALRCDPISGHVSLFWYQQALGQGPEFLTYFQNEAQLDKSGLPSDRFFAERPEGSVSTLKIQRTQQEDSAVYLCASSSLSSTATGELFFGEGSRLTVL.

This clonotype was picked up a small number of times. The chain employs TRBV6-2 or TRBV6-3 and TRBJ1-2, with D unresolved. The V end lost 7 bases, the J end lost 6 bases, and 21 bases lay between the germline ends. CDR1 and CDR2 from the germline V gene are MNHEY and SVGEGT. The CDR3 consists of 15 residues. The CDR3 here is CASTQPGDPVDGYTF. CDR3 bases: TGTGCCAGCACCCAACCAGGCGACCCGGTGGATGGCTACACCTTC.

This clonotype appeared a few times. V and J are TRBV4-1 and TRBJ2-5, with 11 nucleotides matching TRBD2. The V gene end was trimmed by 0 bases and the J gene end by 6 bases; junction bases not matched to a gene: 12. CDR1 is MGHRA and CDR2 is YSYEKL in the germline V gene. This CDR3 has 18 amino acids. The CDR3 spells CASSQDGGLAGGAKTQYF. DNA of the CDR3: TGCGCCAGCAGCCAAGATGGCGGTCTAGCGGGAGGCGCTAAGACCCAGTACTTC.

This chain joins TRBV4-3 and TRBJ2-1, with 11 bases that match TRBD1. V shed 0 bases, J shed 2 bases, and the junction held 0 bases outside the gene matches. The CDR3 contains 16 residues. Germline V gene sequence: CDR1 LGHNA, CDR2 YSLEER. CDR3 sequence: CASSQEGQGAYNEQFF. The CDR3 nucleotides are TGCGCCAGCAGCCAAGAGGGACAGGGGGCCTACAATGAGCAGTTCTTC.

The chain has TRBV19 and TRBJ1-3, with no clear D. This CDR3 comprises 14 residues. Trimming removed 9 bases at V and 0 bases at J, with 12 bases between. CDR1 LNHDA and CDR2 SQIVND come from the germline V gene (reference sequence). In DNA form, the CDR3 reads TGTGCCAGCTACCGGACGAACTCTGGAAACACCATATATTTT. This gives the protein CASYRTNSGNTIYF.

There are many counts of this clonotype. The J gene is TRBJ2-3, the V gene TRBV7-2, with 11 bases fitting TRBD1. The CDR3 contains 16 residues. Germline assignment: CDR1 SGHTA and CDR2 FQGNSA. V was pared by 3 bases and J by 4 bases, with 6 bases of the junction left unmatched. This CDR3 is CASSFWTGGMADTQYF. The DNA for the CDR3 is TGTGCCAGCAGCTTCTGGACAGGGGGCATGGCAGATACGCAGTATTTT.

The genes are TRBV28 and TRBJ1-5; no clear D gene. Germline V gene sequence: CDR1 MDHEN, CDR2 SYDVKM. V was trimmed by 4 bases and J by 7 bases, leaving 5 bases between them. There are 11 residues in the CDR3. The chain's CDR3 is CASSSGQPQHF. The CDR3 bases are TGTGCCAGCAGTTCTGGACAGCCCCAGCATTTT.

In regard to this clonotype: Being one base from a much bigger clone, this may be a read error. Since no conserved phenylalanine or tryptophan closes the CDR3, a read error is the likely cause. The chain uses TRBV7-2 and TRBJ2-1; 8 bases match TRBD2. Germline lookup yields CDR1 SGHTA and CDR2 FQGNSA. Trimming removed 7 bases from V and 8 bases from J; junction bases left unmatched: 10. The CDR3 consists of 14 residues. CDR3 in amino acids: CASKPGGPLDEQFL. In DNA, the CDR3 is TGTGCCAGCAAGCCGGGAGGGCCCCTTGATGAGCAGTTCTTA.

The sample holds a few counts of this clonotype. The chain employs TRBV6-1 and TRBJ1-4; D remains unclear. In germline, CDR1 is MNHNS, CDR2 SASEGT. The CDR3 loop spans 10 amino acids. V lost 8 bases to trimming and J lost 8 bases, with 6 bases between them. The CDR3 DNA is TGTGCCAGCTGGTACGAAAAACTGTTTTTT. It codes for CASWYEKLFF.

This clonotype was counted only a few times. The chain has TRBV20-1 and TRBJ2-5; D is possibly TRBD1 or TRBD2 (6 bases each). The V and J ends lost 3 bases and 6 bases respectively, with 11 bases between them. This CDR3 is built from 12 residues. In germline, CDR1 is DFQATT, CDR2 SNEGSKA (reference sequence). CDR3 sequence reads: CSASWGAKTQYF. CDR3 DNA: TGCAGTGCTAGTTGGGGGGCCAAGACCCAGTACTTC.

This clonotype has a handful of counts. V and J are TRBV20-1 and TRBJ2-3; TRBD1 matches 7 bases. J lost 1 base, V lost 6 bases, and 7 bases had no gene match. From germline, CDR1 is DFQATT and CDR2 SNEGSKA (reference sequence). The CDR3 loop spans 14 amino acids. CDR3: CSATNRGGTDTQYF. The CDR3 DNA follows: TGCAGTGCAACCAACAGGGGTGGCACAGATACGCAGTATTTT.

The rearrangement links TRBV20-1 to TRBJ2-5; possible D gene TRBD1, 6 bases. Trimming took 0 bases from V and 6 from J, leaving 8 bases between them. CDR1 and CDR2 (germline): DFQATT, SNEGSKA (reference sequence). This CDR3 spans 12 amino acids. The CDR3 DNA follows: TGCAGTGCTAGAGAGAGGGGGAAGACCCAGTACTTC. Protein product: CSARERGKTQYF.

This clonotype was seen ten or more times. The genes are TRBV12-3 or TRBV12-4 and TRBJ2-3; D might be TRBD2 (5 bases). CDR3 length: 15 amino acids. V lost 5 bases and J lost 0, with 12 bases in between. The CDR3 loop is CASSPGWTSTDTQYF. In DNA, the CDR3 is TGTGCCAGCAGTCCCGGGTGGACTAGCACAGATACGCAGTATTTT.

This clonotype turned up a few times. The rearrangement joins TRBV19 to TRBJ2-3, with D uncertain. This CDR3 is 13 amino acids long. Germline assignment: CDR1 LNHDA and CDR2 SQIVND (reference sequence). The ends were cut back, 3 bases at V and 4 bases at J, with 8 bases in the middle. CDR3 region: CASSITGSDTQYF. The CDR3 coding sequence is TGTGCCAGTAGTATCACCGGGTCAGATACGCAGTATTTT.

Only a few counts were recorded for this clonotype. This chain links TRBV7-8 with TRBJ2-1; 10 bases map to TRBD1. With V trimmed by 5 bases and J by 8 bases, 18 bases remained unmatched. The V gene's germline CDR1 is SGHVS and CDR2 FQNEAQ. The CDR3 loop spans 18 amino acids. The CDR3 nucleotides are TGTGCCAGCAGCCTACCCCGGACAGGGGGGACTAGGTCCCATGAGCAGTTCTTC. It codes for CASSLPRTGGTRSHEQFF.

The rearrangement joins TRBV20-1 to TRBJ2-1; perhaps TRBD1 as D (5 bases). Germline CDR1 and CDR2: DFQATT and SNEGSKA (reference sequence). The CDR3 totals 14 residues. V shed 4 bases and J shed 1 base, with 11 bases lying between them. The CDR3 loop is CSAKGQSSYNEQFF. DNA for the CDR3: TGCAGTGCTAAAGGACAATCATCCTACAATGAGCAGTTCTTC.

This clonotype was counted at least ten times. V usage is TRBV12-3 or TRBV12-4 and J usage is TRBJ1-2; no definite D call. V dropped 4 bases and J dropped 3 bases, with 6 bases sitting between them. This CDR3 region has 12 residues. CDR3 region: CASSYSDYGYTF. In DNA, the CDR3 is TGTGCCAGCAGTTACTCAGACTATGGCTACACCTTC.

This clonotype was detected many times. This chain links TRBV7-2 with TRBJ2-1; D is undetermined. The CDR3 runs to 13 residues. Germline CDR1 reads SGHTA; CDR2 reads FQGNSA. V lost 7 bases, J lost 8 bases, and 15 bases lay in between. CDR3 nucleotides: TGTGCCAGCAACCTCCTACGTGGCCATGAGCAGTTCTTC. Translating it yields CASNLLRGHEQFF.

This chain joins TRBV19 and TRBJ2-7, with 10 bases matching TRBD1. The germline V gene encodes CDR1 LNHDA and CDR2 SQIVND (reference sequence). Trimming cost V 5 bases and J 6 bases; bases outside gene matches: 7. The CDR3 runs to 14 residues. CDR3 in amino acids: CASSPRTGGTEQYF. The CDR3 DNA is TGTGCCAGTAGTCCAAGGACAGGGGGTACCGAGCAGTACTTC.

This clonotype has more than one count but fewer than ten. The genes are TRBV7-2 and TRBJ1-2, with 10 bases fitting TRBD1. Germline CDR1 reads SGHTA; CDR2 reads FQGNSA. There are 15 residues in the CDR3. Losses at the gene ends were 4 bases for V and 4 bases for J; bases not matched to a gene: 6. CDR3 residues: CASSYRDRGGYGYTF. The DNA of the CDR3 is TGTGCCAGCAGCTACCGGGACAGGGGTGGCTATGGCTACACCTTC.

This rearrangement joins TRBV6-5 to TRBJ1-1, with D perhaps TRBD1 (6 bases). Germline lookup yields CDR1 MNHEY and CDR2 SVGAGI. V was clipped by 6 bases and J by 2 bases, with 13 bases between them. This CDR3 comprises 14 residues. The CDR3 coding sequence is TGTGCCAGCAGAGCCACAGGGATAAACACTGAAGCTTTCTTT. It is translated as CASRATGINTEAFF.

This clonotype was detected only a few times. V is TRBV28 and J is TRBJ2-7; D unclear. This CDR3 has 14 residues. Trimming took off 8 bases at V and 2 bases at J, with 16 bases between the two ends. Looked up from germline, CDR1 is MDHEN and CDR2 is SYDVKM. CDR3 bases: TGTGCCAGCTGGGCCGTCGGGTATGCCTACGAGCAGTACTTC. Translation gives CASWAVGYAYEQYF.

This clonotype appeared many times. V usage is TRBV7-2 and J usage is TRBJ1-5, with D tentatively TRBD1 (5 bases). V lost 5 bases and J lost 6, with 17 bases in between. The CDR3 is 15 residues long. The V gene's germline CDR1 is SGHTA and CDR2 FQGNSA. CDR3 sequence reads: CASSPRLGTGQPQHF. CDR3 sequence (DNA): TGTGCCAGCAGCCCCCGTCTGGGGACCGGTCAGCCCCAGCATTTT.

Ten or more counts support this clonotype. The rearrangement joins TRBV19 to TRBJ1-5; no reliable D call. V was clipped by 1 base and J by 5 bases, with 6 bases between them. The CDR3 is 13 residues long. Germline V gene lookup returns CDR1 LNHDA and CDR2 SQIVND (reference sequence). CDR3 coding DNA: TGTGCCAGTAGTATAGTCGAGCATCAGCCCCAGCATTTT. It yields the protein CASSIVEHQPQHF.

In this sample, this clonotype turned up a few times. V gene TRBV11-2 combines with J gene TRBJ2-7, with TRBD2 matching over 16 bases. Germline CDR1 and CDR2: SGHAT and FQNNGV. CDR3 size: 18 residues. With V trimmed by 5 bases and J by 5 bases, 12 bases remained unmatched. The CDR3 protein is CASSLQGLAGGSYNEQYF. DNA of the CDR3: TGTGCCAGCAGCCTCCAGGGACTAGCGGGAGGGAGTTACAACGAGCAGTACTTC.

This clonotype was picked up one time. CDR3 DNA sequence: TGTGCCAGCAGCATGGTCGGTGAGCAGTTCTTC. Amino acids: CASSMVGEQFF. The chain combines TRBV5-6 with TRBJ2-1; D remains ambiguous. Germline V gene data show CDR1 as SGHDT and CDR2 as YYEEEE. The CDR3 extends over 11 amino acids. The V end lost 4 bases, the J end lost 9 bases, and 8 bases lay between the germline ends.

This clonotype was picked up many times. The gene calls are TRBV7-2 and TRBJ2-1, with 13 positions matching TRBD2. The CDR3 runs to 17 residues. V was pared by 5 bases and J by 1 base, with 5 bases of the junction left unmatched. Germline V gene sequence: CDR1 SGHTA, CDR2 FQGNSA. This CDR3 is CASSPRGLAGSYNEQFF. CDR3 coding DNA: TGTGCCAGCAGCCCAAGGGGACTAGCGGGATCCTACAATGAGCAGTTCTTC.

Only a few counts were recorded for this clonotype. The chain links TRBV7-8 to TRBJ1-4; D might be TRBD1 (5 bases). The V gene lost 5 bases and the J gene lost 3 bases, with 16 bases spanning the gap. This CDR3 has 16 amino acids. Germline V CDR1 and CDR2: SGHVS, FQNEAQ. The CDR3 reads CASSQGFRAANEKLFF. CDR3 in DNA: TGTGCCAGCAGCCAAGGGTTCAGGGCTGCTAATGAAAAACTGTTTTTT.

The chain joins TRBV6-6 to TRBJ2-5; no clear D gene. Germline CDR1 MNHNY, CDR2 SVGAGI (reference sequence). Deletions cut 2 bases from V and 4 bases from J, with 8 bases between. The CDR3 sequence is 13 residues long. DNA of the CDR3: TGTGCCAGCAGTTACCTGGCAGCAGAGACCCAGTACTTC. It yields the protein CASSYLAAETQYF.

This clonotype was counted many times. Here the CDR3 DNA reads TGTGCCAGCAACAACAACTTCGTAAAAGAAAAACTGTTTTTT. This sequence encodes CASNNNFVKEKLFF. This chain joins TRBV7-7 and TRBJ1-4; no firm D call. Germline V CDR1 and CDR2: SSHAT, FNYEAQ (reference sequence). Trimming stripped 7 bases from V and 8 bases from J, with 17 bases between. The CDR3 sequence is 14 residues long.

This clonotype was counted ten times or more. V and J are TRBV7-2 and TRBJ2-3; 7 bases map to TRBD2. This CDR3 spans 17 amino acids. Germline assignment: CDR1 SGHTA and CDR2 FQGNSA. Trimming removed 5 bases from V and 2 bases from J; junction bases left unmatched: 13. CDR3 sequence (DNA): TGTGCCAGCAGCCGCAGGACTAGGCGGATAAACACAGATACGCAGTATTTT. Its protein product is CASSRRTRRINTDTQYF.

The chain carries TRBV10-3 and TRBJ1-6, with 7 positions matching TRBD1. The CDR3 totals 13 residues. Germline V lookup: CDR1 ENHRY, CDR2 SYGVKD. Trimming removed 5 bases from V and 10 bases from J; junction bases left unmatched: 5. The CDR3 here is CAISSGTASPLHF. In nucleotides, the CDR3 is TGTGCCATCAGTTCCGGGACAGCATCACCCCTCCACTTT.